A selection of T cell receptor beta chains follows, all from one sample in a study of sequential checkpoint blockade in melanoma. The table came from immunoSEQ multiplex PCR; TCRdb's copy has only in-frame clones and leaves some out. This table holds 20,000 to 25,000 clones, approximately 78% found once. The sequencing used CD8+ T cells sorted from blood (inferred from file names), collected from a patient given nivolumab and ipilimumab in sequence. These receptors originate from a human donor with melanoma. Each CDR3 is given with its conserved first and last residue. The D gene is left open where the match is weak. Where a row states a size, it is once, few, many or the class of an expanded clone; other rows omit it.

abundance: -; d_gene: -; len: 17; j_gene: TRBJ2-1; v_gene: TRBV25-1; CDR3aa: CASRESGGVGSSNEQFF; CDR3nt: TGTGCCAGCAGGGAATCGGGCGGGGTGGGGAGTAGTAATGAGCAGTTCTTC
abundance: -; d_gene: -; len: 14; j_gene: TRBJ2-5; v_gene: TRBV6-5; CDR3aa: CASSSSPGGETQYF; CDR3nt: TGTGCCAGCAGTTCTTCTCCTGGAGGGGAGACCCAGTACTTC
abundance: -; d_gene: TRBD2; len: 15; j_gene: TRBJ2-7; v_gene: TRBV9; CDR3aa: CASSPQSGSSYEQYF; CDR3nt: TGTGCCAGCAGCCCGCAAAGCGGGAGCTCCTACGAGCAGTACTTC
abundance: once; d_gene: -; len: 15; j_gene: TRBJ1-2; v_gene: TRBV6-4; CDR3aa: CASSAGGGDTYGYTF; CDR3nt: TGTGCCAGCAGCGCCGGAGGGGGGGATACCTATGGCTACACCTTC
abundance: -; d_gene: TRBD1; len: 14; j_gene: TRBJ2-2; v_gene: TRBV2; CDR3aa: CASQQETGAGELFF; CDR3nt: TGTGCCAGCCAGCAGGAGACAGGGGCCGGGGAGCTGTTTTTT
abundance: -; d_gene: -; len: 14; j_gene: TRBJ2-5; v_gene: TRBV5-1; CDR3aa: CASSLEGGKETQYF; CDR3nt: TGCGCCAGCAGCTTGGAGGGCGGGAAGGAGACCCAGTACTTC
abundance: -; d_gene: -; len: 14; j_gene: TRBJ1-2; v_gene: TRBV28; CDR3aa: CASSRRAGARGYTF; CDR3nt: TGTGCCAGCAGCCGCCGAGCGGGGGCGCGTGGCTACACCTTC
abundance: -; d_gene: -; len: 14; j_gene: TRBJ2-7; v_gene: TRBV7-2; CDR3aa: CASSLEGITYEQYF; CDR3nt: TGTGCCAGCAGCTTAGAGGGGATTACCTACGAGCAGTACTTC
abundance: few; d_gene: -; len: 14; j_gene: TRBJ2-7; v_gene: TRBV4-3; CDR3aa: CASSQDLGSSEQYF; CDR3nt: TGCGCCAGCAGCCAAGATCTCGGGTCATCCGAGCAGTACTTC
abundance: -; d_gene: -; len: 12; j_gene: TRBJ2-7; v_gene: TRBV30; CDR3aa: CAWSEGLGEQYF; CDR3nt: TGTGCCTGGAGTGAAGGACTCGGCGAGCAGTACTTC
abundance: -; d_gene: -; len: 13; j_gene: TRBJ1-5; v_gene: TRBV30; CDR3aa: CAWSRQTDQPQHF; CDR3nt: TGTGCCTGGAGTCGACAGACGGATCAGCCCCAGCATTTT
abundance: -; d_gene: TRBD1; len: 15; j_gene: TRBJ1-5; v_gene: TRBV6-1; CDR3aa: CASSGQGLGNQPQHF; CDR3nt: TGTGCCAGCAGTGGACAGGGGCTTGGCAATCAGCCCCAGCATTTT
abundance: -; d_gene: -; len: 12; j_gene: TRBJ2-3; v_gene: TRBV28; CDR3aa: CASTASTDTQYF; CDR3nt: TGTGCCAGCACTGCGAGCACAGATACGCAGTATTTT
abundance: -; d_gene: TRBD1; len: 13; j_gene: TRBJ1-2; v_gene: TRBV18; CDR3aa: CASSQGQGNGYTF; CDR3nt: TGTGCCAGCTCACAAGGACAGGGCAATGGCTACACCTTC
abundance: few; d_gene: TRBD1; len: 12; j_gene: TRBJ2-1; v_gene: TRBV5-8; CDR3aa: CASSLQGGGQFF; CDR3nt: TGTGCCAGCAGCTTACAGGGGGGAGGGCAGTTCTTC
abundance: -; d_gene: -; len: 14; j_gene: TRBJ2-7; v_gene: TRBV7-8; CDR3aa: CASSLTGGGYEQYF; CDR3nt: TGTGCCAGCAGCTTAACGGGGGGCGGTTACGAGCAGTACTTC
abundance: -; d_gene: TRBD1; len: 16; j_gene: TRBJ2-1; v_gene: TRBV18; CDR3aa: CASSPYGQGATNEQFF; CDR3nt: TGTGCCAGCTCACCTTATGGACAGGGGGCTACTAATGAGCAGTTCTTC
abundance: -; d_gene: -; len: 11; j_gene: TRBJ2-3; v_gene: TRBV20-1; CDR3aa: CSAQGPGTQYF; CDR3nt: TGCAGTGCCCAGGGCCCTGGTACGCAGTATTTT